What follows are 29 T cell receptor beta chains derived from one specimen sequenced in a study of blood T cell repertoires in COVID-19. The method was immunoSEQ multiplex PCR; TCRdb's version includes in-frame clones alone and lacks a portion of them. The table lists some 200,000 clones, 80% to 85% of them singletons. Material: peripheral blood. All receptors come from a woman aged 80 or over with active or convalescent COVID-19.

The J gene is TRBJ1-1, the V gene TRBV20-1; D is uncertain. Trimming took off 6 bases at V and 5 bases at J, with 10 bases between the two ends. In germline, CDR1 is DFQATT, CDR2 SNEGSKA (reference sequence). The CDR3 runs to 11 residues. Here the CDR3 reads CSAPGRTEAFF. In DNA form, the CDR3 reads TGCAGTGCCCCCGGGAGGACTGAAGCTTTCTTT.

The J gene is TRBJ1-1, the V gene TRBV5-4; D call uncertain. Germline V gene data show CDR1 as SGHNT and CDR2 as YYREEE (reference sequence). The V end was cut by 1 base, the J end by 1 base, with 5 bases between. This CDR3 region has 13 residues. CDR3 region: CASSLQENTEAFF. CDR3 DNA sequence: TGTGCCAGCAGCTTGCAGGAGAACACTGAAGCTTTCTTT.

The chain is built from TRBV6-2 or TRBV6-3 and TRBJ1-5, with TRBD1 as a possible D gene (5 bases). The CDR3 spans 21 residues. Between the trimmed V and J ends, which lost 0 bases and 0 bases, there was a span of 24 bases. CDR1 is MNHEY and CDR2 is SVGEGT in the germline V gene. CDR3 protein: CASSYSTDAGWGLYSNQPQHF. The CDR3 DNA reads TGTGCCAGCAGTTACTCGACGGATGCAGGGTGGGGTCTATATAGCAATCAGCCCCAGCATTTT.

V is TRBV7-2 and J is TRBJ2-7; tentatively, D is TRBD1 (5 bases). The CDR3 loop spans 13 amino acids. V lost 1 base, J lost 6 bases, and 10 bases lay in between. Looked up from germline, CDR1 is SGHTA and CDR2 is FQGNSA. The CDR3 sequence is CASSLGQWGEQYF. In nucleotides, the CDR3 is TGTGCCAGCAGCTTAGGACAGTGGGGCGAGCAGTACTTC.

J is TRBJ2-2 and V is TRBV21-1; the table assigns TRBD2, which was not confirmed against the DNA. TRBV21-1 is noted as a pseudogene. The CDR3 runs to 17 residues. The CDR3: CASPQGGPGEWLRELFF. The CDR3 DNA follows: TGTGCCAGTCCTCAGGGTGGTCCGGGGGAATGGTTGAGGGAGCTGTTTTTT.

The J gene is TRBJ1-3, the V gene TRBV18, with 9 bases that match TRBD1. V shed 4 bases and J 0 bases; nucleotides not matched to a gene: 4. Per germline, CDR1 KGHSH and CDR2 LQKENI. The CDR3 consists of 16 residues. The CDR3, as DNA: TGTGCCAGCTCACGGGACAGGGCTCTCTCTGGAAACACCATATATTTT. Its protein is CASSRDRALSGNTIYF.

The CDR3 is CASSGGTGGFGYGYTF. The CDR3 DNA reads as TGTGCCAGCAGCGGAGGGACAGGGGGCTTTGGATATGGCTACACCTTC. V usage is TRBV7-2 and J usage is TRBJ1-2; 12 nucleotides align to TRBD1. The CDR3 contains 16 residues. The V segment lost 5 bases and the J segment 5 bases; nucleotides outside the gene matches: 9. Germline lookup yields CDR1 SGHTA and CDR2 FQGNSA.

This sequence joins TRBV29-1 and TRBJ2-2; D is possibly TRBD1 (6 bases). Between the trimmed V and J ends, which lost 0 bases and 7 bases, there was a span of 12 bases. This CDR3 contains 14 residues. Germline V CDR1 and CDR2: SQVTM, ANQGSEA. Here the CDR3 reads CSVEDLGAVGELFF. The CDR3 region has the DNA TGCAGCGTTGAAGATCTGGGGGCGGTCGGGGAGCTGTTTTTT.

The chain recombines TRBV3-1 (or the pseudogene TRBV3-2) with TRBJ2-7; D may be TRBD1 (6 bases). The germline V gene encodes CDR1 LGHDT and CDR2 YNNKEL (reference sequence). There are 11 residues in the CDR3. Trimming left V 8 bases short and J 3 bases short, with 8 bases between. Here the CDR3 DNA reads TGTGCCAGCCAGGGGAACTACGAGCAGTACTTC. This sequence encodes CASQGNYEQYF.

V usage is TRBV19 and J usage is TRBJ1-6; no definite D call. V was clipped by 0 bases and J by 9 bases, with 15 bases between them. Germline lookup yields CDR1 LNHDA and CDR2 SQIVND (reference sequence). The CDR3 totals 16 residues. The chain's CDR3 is CASSIEGFQFSSPLHF. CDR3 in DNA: TGTGCCAGTAGTATAGAGGGCTTCCAATTCAGTTCACCCCTCCACTTT.

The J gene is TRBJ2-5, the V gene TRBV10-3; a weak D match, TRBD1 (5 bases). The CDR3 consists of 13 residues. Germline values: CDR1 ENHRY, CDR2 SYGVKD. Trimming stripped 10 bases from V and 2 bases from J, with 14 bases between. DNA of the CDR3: TGTGCCACCGACCAGGGAAATCAAGAGACCCAGTACTTC. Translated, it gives CATDQGNQETQYF.

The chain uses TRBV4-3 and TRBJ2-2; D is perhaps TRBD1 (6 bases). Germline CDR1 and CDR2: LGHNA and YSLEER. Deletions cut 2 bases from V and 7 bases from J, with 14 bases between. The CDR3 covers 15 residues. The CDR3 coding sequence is TGCGCCAGCAGCCAAAGCAACAGGGCGGGCGGGGAGCTGTTTTTT. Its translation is CASSQSNRAGGELFF.

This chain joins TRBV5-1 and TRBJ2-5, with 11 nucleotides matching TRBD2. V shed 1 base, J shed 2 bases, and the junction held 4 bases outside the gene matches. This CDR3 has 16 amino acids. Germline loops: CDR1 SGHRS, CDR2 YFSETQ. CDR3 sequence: CASSLRTSGLQETQYF. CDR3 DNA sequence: TGCGCCAGCAGCTTGAGGACTAGCGGGTTACAAGAGACCCAGTACTTC.

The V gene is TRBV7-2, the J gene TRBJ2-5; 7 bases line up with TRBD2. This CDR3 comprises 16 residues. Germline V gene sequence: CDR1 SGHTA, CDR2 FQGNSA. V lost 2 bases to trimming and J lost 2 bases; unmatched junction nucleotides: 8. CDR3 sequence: CASSLNLAEGQETQYF. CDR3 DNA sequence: TGTGCCAGCAGCTTAAACCTAGCGGAGGGACAAGAGACCCAGTACTTC.

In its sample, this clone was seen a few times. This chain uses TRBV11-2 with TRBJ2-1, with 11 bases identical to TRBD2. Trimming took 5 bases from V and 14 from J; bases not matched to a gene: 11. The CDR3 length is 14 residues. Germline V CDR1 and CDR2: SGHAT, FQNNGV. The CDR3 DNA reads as TGTGCCAGCAGCAAAGGGACTAGCGGAGCCCTAAAGTTCTTC. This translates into CASSKGTSGALKFF.

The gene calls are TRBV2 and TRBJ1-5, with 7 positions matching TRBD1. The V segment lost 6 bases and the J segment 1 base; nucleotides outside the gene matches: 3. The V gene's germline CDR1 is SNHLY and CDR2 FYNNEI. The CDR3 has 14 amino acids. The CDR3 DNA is TGTGCCAGCAGGGGGGGACAGAGCAATCAGCCCCAGCATTTT. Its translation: CASRGGQSNQPQHF.

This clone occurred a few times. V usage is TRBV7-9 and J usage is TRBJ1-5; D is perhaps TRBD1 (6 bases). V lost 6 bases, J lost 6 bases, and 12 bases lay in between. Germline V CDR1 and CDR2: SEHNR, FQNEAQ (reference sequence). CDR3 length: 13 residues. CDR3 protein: CASSRDIPQPQHF. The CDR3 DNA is TGTGCCAGCAGTAGGGACATTCCTCAGCCCCAGCATTTT.

The CDR3 DNA reads TGTGCCACCAGTGATTCTTTGACAGGGTATGGCTACACCTTC. As protein: CATSDSLTGYGYTF. The V and J genes are TRBV24-1 and TRBJ1-2; 7 bases are shared with TRBD1. Germline loops: CDR1 KGHDR, CDR2 SFDVKD. V lost 2 bases, J lost 5 bases, and 4 bases stayed unmatched. CDR3 size: 14 residues.

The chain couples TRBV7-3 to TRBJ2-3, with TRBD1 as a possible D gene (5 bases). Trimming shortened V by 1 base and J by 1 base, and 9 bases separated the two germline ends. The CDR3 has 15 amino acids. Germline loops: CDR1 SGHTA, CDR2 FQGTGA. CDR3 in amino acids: CASSLRVTGTDTQYF. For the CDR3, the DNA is TGTGCCAGCAGCTTAAGGGTGACAGGCACAGATACGCAGTATTTT.

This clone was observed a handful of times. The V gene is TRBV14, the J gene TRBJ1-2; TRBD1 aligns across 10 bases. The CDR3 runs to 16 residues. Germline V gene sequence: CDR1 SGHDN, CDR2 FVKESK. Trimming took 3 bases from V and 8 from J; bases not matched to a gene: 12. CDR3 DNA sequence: TGTGCCAGCAGCCAGTCTTACCCCGGGACAGGGGACGGCTACACCTTC. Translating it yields CASSQSYPGTGDGYTF.

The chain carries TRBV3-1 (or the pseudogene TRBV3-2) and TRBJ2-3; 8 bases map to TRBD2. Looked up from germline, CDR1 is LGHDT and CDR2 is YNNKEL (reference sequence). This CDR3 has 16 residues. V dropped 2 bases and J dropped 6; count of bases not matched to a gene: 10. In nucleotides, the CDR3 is TGTGCCAGCAGCCAACAGCGGGGGCTGGGGGGGGATACGCAGTATTTT. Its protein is CASSQQRGLGGDTQYF.

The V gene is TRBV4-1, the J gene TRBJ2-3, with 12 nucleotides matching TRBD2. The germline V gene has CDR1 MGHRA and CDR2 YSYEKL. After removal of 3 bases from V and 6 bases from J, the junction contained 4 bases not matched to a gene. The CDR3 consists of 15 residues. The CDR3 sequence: CASSQSGLAGDTQYF. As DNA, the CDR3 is TGCGCCAGCAGCCAGTCAGGACTAGCGGGGGATACGCAGTATTTT.

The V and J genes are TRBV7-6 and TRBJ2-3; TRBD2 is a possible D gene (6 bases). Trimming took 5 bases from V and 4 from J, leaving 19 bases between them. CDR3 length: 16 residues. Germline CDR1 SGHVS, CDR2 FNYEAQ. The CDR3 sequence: CASSPRDSRPADTQYF. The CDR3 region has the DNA TGTGCCAGCAGCCCCCGGGACTCCCGCCCCGCAGATACGCAGTATTTT.

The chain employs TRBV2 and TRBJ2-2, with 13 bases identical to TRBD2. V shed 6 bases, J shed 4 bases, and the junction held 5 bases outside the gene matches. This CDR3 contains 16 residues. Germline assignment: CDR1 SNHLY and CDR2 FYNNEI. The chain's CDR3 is CASRRTSGSGTGELFF. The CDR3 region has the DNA TGTGCCAGCAGGAGGACTAGCGGGAGTGGCACCGGGGAGCTGTTTTTT. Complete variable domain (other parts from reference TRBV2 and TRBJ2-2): EPEVTQTPSHQVTQMGQEVILRCVPISNHLYFYWYRQILGQKVEFLVSFYNNEISEKSEIFDDQFSVERPDGSNFTLKIRSTKLEDSAMYFCASRRTSGSGTGELFFGEGSRLTVL.

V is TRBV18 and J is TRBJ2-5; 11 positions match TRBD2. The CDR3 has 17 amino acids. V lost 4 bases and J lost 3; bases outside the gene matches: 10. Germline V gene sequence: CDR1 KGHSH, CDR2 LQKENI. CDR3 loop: CASSLRLAGGAEETQYF. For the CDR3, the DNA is TGTGCCAGCTCACTGAGGCTAGCGGGAGGAGCGGAAGAGACCCAGTACTTC.

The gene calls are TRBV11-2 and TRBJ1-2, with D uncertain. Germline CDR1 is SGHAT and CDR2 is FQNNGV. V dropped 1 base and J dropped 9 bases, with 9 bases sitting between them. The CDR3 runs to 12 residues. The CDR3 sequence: CASSLVRERYTF. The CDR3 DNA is TGTGCCAGCAGCTTAGTAAGGGAGCGCTACACCTTC.

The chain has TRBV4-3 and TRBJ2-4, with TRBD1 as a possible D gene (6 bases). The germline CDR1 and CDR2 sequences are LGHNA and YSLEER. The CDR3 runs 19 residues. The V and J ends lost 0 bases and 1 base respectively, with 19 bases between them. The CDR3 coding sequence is TGCGCCAGCAGCCAAGATTTCAGGGGAAGCGATGTGGCCAAAAACATTCAGTACTTC. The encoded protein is CASSQDFRGSDVAKNIQYF.

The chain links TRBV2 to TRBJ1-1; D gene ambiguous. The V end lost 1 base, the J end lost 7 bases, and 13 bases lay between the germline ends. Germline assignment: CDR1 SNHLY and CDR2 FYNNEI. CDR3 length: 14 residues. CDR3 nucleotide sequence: TGTGCCAGCAGTGAAGTCTCTAGACTGCTTGAAGCTTTCTTT. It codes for CASSEVSRLLEAFF. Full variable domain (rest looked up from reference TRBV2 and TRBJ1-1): EPEVTQTPSHQVTQMGQEVILRCVPISNHLYFYWYRQILGQKVEFLVSFYNNEISEKSEIFDDQFSVERPDGSNFTLKIRSTKLEDSAMYFCASSEVSRLLEAFFGQGTRLTVV.

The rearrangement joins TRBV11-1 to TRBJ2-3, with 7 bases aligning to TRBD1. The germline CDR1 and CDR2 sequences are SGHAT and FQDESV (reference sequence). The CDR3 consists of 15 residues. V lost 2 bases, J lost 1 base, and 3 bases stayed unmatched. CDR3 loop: CASSLMGTGTDTQYF. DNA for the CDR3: TGTGCCAGCAGCTTAATGGGGACAGGCACAGATACGCAGTATTTT.